The 19 T cell receptor beta chains reported below all come from one sample, sequenced in a study of control samples from healthy donors and cancer patients (TCRdb year 2020). Libraries were built with the immunoSEQ multiplex PCR assay. In its TCRdb copy, this immuneACCESS table keeps in-frame sequences only and misses some clones. Where compared with another copy, unresolved V genes explain less than half of these, and the others have no known cause. The sample table contains tens of thousands of clones; only one count was recorded for around 90% of them. The ten largest clones take up about 9.5% of the sample. Sequenced material: PBMCs. The receptors were sampled from a woman aged 45-59 years with colorectal cancer.

In its sample, this clone was seen once. The chain is built from TRBV10-1 and TRBJ1-1; 7 positions match TRBD1. Germline lookup yields CDR1 WNHNN and CDR2 SYGVQD (reference sequence). V gave up 4 bases and J gave up 1 base; unmatched junction bases: 3. The CDR3 is 14 residues long. CDR3 protein: CASSVNRGNTEAFF. The CDR3 region has the DNA TGCGCCAGCAGTGTTAACAGGGGGAACACTGAAGCTTTCTTT.

V gene TRBV28 combines with J gene TRBJ2-6; D is tentatively TRBD1 or TRBD2 (6 bases each). CDR1 MDHEN and CDR2 SYDVKM come from the germline V gene. CDR3 length equals 15 residues. Trimming removed 10 bases from V and 4 bases from J, with 17 bases in between. CDR3 sequence: CATLLRGPGANVLTF. The CDR3 DNA sequence: TGTGCCACCTTATTACGGGGGCCAGGGGCCAACGTCCTGACTTTC.

Remarks on this clone: This same CDR3 is encoded by further DNA sequences in the sample. The V call is TRBV5-1, the J call TRBJ2-2; TRBD1 aligns across 10 bases. V shed 4 bases and J 5 bases; nucleotides not matched to a gene: 5. CDR1 and CDR2 (germline): SGHRS, YFSETQ. The CDR3 has 15 residues. The CDR3 nucleotides are TGCGCCAGCAGCCCGGGGACAGGGGATACCGGGGAGCTGTTTTTT. Its protein is CASSPGTGDTGELFF. Based on the CDR3 plus reference TRBV5-1 and TRBJ2-2, the full variable domain is KAGVTQTPRYLIKTRGQQVTLSCSPISGHRSVSWYQQTPGQGLQFLFEYFSETQRNKGNFPGRFSGRQFSNSRSEMNVSTLELGDSALYLCASSPGTGDTGELFFGEGSRLTVL.

The chain carries TRBV14 and TRBJ1-1; no definite D call. Germline assignment: CDR1 SGHDN and CDR2 FVKESK. The CDR3 extends over 15 amino acids. Trimming removed 1 base from V and 10 bases from J, with 19 bases in between. In nucleotides, the CDR3 is TGTGCCAGCAGCCAAGGGCTGGGGAGGTCGTCGGCAGCTTTCTTT. Its translation is CASSQGLGRSSAAFF.

This chain joins TRBV6-2 or TRBV6-3 and TRBJ1-1, with unresolved D. Deletions cut 0 bases from V and 3 bases from J, with 8 bases between. The CDR3 consists of 14 residues. Germline CDR1 and CDR2: MNHEY and SVGEGT. CDR3 nucleotides: TGTGCCAGCAGTTACTCGGCAGGAGACACTGAAGCTTTCTTT. Translated, it gives CASSYSAGDTEAFF.

This clone was recorded only once. The junction differs from germline at one of its ends, possibly a read error. The CDR3 loop reads CASSLGERGTLF. CDR3 sequence (DNA): TGTGCCAGCAGCTTAGGAGAGCGGGGGACCCTTTTT. V and J are TRBV7-9 and TRBJ2-3, with TRBD2 matching 8 bases. Germline V gives CDR1 SEHNR, CDR2 FQNEAQ (reference sequence). The length of the CDR3 is 12 residues.

This rearrangement joins TRBV6-5 to TRBJ1-4, with D possibly TRBD1 on 5 matching bases. Germline V gene data show CDR1 as MNHEY and CDR2 as SVGAGI. Between the trimmed V and J ends, which lost 8 bases and 8 bases, there was a span of 21 bases. The CDR3 totals 15 residues. CDR3 coding DNA: TGTGCCAGCCTTGAACCGGGACGCGGGTCGGAAAAACTGTTTTTT. This encodes CASLEPGRGSEKLFF.

This chain connects TRBV6-5 to TRBJ1-4; D is uncertain. The CDR3 runs 15 residues. The V and J ends lost 2 bases and 7 bases respectively, with 14 bases between them. The germline V gene encodes CDR1 MNHEY and CDR2 SVGAGI. CDR3 in amino acids: CASSYIQAGPEKLFF. CDR3 DNA sequence: TGTGCCAGCAGTTACATTCAGGCTGGCCCTGAAAAACTGTTTTTT.

The chain carries TRBV27 and TRBJ2-3; 8 bases are shared with TRBD1. CDR3 length equals 16 residues. CDR1 is MNHEY and CDR2 is SMNVEV in the germline V gene (reference sequence). V was pared by 6 bases and J by 8 bases, with 16 bases of the junction left unmatched. This chain's CDR3 is CASRLAQGAQTSTQYF. CDR3 nucleotides: TGTGCCAGCAGATTAGCGCAGGGGGCCCAGACAAGTACGCAGTATTTT.

This clone came up once. The J gene is TRBJ1-2, the V gene TRBV18; 8 positions agree with TRBD1. Unmatched junction bases numbered 2, after V lost 3 bases and J lost 2 bases. This CDR3 is built from 14 residues. Germline-derived CDR1 and CDR2 are KGHSH and LQKENI. The CDR3 DNA sequence: TGTGCCAGCTCACCGGACAGGGCCAACTATGGCTACACCTTC. Its translation: CASSPDRANYGYTF.

The gene calls are TRBV10-3 and TRBJ2-3; D remains unclear. CDR3 length: 14 residues. The germline CDR1 and CDR2 sequences are ENHRY and SYGVKD. Trimming pared 3 bases from V and 0 bases from J, leaving 7 bases between. CDR3 sequence reads: CAISDVPSTDTQYF. CDR3 nucleotides: TGTGCCATCAGTGATGTGCCCAGCACAGATACGCAGTATTTT.

V is TRBV6-5 and J is TRBJ1-2, with TRBD1 identical over 8 bases. With 4 bases clipped from V and 5 bases from J, the junction kept 6 bases outside the gene matches. Germline loops: CDR1 MNHEY, CDR2 SVGAGI. CDR3 length: 14 residues. The DNA for the CDR3 is TGTGCCAGCAGTTTCGACAGGGGCAGTTATGGCTACACCTTC. This encodes CASSFDRGSYGYTF.

The chain has TRBV5-1 and TRBJ2-1, with D hard to call. V lost 0 bases and J lost 0, with 7 bases in between. The germline CDR1 and CDR2 sequences are SGHRS and YFSETQ. The CDR3 has 15 residues. As DNA, the CDR3 is TGCGCCAGCAGCTTGGATTGGGACTCCTACAATGAGCAGTTCTTC. Translating it yields CASSLDWDSYNEQFF. The entire variable domain, with the rest obtained from reference TRBV5-1 and TRBJ2-1, is as follows: KAGVTQTPRYLIKTRGQQVTLSCSPISGHRSVSWYQQTPGQGLQFLFEYFSETQRNKGNFPGRFSGRQFSNSRSEMNVSTLELGDSALYLCASSLDWDSYNEQFFGPGTRLTVL.

The chain employs TRBV28 and TRBJ1-6, with D perhaps TRBD1 (6 bases). The CDR3 loop spans 15 amino acids. V was clipped by 4 bases and J by 15 bases, with 22 bases between them. Looked up from germline, CDR1 is MDHEN and CDR2 is SYDVKM. As DNA, the CDR3 is TGTGCCAGCAGTTCGGCAGCTGAGGGGGGGATACTCCTCCACTTT. Its protein product is CASSSAAEGGILLHF.

The CDR3 DNA follows: TGTGCCAGCAGCTCCCCCGGGACAGGGGGGACCCAGTACTTC. Protein: CASSSPGTGGTQYF. This chain uses TRBV7-2 with TRBJ2-5; 11 bases fit TRBD1. Unmatched junction bases numbered 5, after V lost 4 bases and J lost 7 bases. This CDR3 region has 14 residues. CDR1 is SGHTA and CDR2 is FQGNSA in the germline V gene. Full variable domain (outside the CDR3, taken from reference TRBV7-2 and TRBJ2-5): GAGVSQSPSNKVTEKGKDVELRCDPISGHTALYWYRQSLGQGLEFLIYFQGNSAPDKSGLPSDRFSAERTGGSVSTLTIQRTQQEDSAVYLCASSSPGTGGTQYFGPGTRLLVL.

This chain joins TRBV9 and TRBJ2-1; TRBD1 aligns across 7 bases. Germline trimming cut 3 bases from V and 5 bases from J; bases unmatched to any gene: 5. Per germline, CDR1 SGDLS and CDR2 YYNGEE. The CDR3 runs to 14 residues. CDR3 loop: CASSGSTGNNEQFF. The CDR3 DNA sequence: TGTGCCAGCAGCGGATCGACAGGGAACAATGAGCAGTTCTTC. Combining the CDR3 with reference TRBV9 and TRBJ2-1 gives the whole variable domain DSGVTQTPKHLITATGQRVTLRCSPRSGDLSVYWYQQSLDQGLQFLIQYYNGEERAKGNILERFSAQQFPDLHSELNLSSLELGDSALYFCASSGSTGNNEQFFGPGTRLTVL.

The chain is built from TRBV6-5 and TRBJ2-5; 9 bases align to TRBD1. V lost 5 bases to trimming and J lost 6 bases; unmatched junction nucleotides: 7. CDR1 is MNHEY, CDR2 SVGAGI, per germline. This CDR3 has 14 residues. The CDR3, as DNA: TGTGCCAGCAGTCCCGGGACAGGGTGGAAGACCCAGTACTTC. Amino acids: CASSPGTGWKTQYF.

The chain couples TRBV30 to TRBJ1-2, with D perhaps matching TRBD1 (6 bases). Germline V CDR1 and CDR2: GTSNPN, SVGIG (reference sequence). Between the trimmed V and J ends, which lost 3 bases and 4 bases, there was a span of 12 bases. The CDR3 totals 13 residues. The CDR3 coding sequence is TGTGCCTGGAGCCCGGACAGCCCCTATGGCTACACCTTC. Residues: CAWSPDSPYGYTF.

The gene calls are TRBV6-1 and TRBJ2-3; D may correspond to TRBD1 or TRBD2 (5 bases each). This CDR3 region has 14 residues. From germline, CDR1 is MNHNS and CDR2 SASEGT. Between the trimmed V and J ends, which lost 0 bases and 10 bases, there was a span of 14 bases. CDR3 region: CASSEAGVRGSQYF. The CDR3 nucleotides are TGTGCCAGCAGTGAAGCTGGAGTCCGGGGCTCGCAGTATTTT.